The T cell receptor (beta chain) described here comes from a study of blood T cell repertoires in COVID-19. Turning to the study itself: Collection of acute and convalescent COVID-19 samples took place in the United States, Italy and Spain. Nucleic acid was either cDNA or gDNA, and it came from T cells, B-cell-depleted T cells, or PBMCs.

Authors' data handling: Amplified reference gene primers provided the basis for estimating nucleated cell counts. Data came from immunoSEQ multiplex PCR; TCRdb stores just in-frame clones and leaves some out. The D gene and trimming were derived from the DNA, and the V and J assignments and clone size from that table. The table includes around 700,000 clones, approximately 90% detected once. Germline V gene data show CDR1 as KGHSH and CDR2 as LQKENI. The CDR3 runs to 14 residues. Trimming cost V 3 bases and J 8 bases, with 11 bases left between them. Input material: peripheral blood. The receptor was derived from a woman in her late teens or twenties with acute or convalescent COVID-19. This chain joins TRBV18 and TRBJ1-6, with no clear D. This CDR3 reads CASSPSGGDSPLHF. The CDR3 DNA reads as TGTGCCAGCTCACCGAGTGGAGGCGATTCACCCCTCCACTTT.